A single sample is the source of the 17 T cell receptor beta chains below, sequenced in a study of cytomegalovirus exposure and HLA in healthy donors. Use of 60 Vbeta and 13 Jbeta primers characterized the PCR. The assay was immunoSEQ multiplex PCR, and TCRdb's table has in-frame clones only and misses some. The table shows some 140,000 clones, with 60% to 80% occurring only once. Sample: PBMCs. The receptors derive from a man between 18 and 29 years old in good health and CMV-seronegative.

The rearrangement uses TRBV13 and TRBJ1-1; possible D gene TRBD1, 6 bases. The ends were cut back, 5 bases at V and 3 bases at J, with 16 bases in the middle. Germline assignment: CDR1 PRHDT and CDR2 FYEKMQ (reference sequence). The length of the CDR3 is 15 residues. The CDR3 protein is CASSPWGGEDTEAFF. CDR3 nucleotides: TGTGCCAGCAGCCCATGGGGGGGCGAGGACACTGAAGCTTTCTTT. Together with reference TRBV13 and TRBJ1-1, the CDR3 gives the full variable domain: AAGVIQSPRHLIKEKRETATLKCYPIPRHDTVYWYQQGPGQDPQFLISFYEKMQSDKGSIPDRFSAQQFSDYHSELNMSSLELGDSALYFCASSPWGGEDTEAFFGQGTRLTVV.

J is TRBJ2-5 and V is TRBV10-3; 7 bases map to TRBD1. The DNA end is a closer match to TRBJ2-7, so the J assignment may be wrong. Looked up from germline, CDR1 is ENHRY and CDR2 is SYGVKD. The CDR3 has 14 amino acids. CDR3 in DNA: TGTGCCATCAGTGAAGGTGCAGGGGGCTACGAGCAGTACTTC. Amino acid sequence: CAISEGAGGYEQYF.

The rearrangement joins TRBV6-4 to TRBJ2-1; 8 nucleotides align to TRBD2. Germline V gene sequence: CDR1 MRHNA, CDR2 SNTAGT. The CDR3 contains 15 residues. Trimming took 0 bases from V and 2 from J; bases not matched to a gene: 0. CDR3 sequence (DNA): TGTGCCAGCAGTGACTCCGGGGGGGCCTACAATGAGCAGTTCTTC. This codes for CASSDSGGAYNEQFF.

V and J are TRBV2 and TRBJ1-4; D might be TRBD1 (6 bases). Germline V lookup: CDR1 SNHLY, CDR2 FYNNEI. V lost 2 bases and J lost 2, with 9 bases in between. The CDR3 spans 15 residues. The CDR3 region is CASSEQGLTNEKLFF. CDR3 bases: TGTGCCAGCAGTGAACAGGGGTTGACTAATGAAAAACTGTTTTTT.

The gene calls are TRBV5-1 and TRBJ2-1; a possible D gene is TRBD2 (6 bases). Trimming took off 3 bases at V and 6 bases at J, with 22 bases between the two ends. This CDR3 contains 17 residues. Germline V gene sequence: CDR1 SGHRS, CDR2 YFSETQ. CDR3 protein: CASSSDVPGLQGNEQFF. The DNA for the CDR3 is TGCGCCAGCAGCTCCGACGTGCCGGGACTCCAAGGCAATGAGCAGTTCTTC.

This clone was observed a few times. The genes are TRBV6-4 and TRBJ1-6, with 8 bases lining up with TRBD1. CDR1 and CDR2 from the germline V gene are MRHNA and SNTAGT. After removal of 2 bases from V and 9 bases from J, the junction contained 3 bases not matched to a gene. The length of the CDR3 is 14 residues. The CDR3 protein is CASSDTGGSSPLHF. CDR3 in DNA: TGTGCCAGCAGTGACACAGGGGGGAGTTCACCCCTCCACTTT.

Only one count was recorded for this clone. The rearrangement uses TRBV19 and TRBJ1-5; D is undetermined. Trimming removed 7 bases at V and 3 bases at J, with 19 bases between. Per the germline V gene, CDR1 is LNHDA and CDR2 is SQIVND (reference sequence). The CDR3 is made up of 16 amino acids. The CDR3 here is CASKVLRRLFNQPQHF. The CDR3 DNA follows: TGTGCCAGTAAGGTTCTTCGGAGACTTTTCAATCAGCCCCAGCATTTT.

The J gene is TRBJ1-1, the V gene TRBV27; possible D gene TRBD1, 5 bases. With 6 bases removed from V and 4 bases from J, the gap between germline ends came to 21 bases. CDR1 and CDR2 (germline): MNHEY, SMNVEV (reference sequence). This CDR3 comprises 16 residues. The CDR3 coding sequence is TGTGCCAGCAGAAAGACTGGATCCGGGGGTGGCACTGAAGCTTTCTTT. Protein product: CASRKTGSGGGTEAFF.

In its sample, this clone was seen a few times. The CDR3 DNA follows: TGCGCCAGCAGCTTGGGACAGCCCTCTGAAGCTTTCTTT. This codes for CASSLGQPSEAFF. The chain employs TRBV5-1 and TRBJ1-1; D might be TRBD1 (5 bases). Germline V gene sequence: CDR1 SGHRS, CDR2 YFSETQ. Trimming cost V 0 bases and J 6 bases, with 9 bases left between them. The CDR3 is 13 residues long.

As for this clone: The sample carries other DNA sequences with the same CDR3. The chain combines TRBV7-9 with TRBJ1-5; D gene unclear. This CDR3 comprises 13 residues. Trimming cost V 2 bases and J 2 bases, with 4 bases left between them. Germline-derived CDR1 and CDR2 are SEHNR and FQNEAQ (reference sequence). CDR3 region: CASSLSGNQPQHF. Written as DNA, the CDR3 is TGTGCCAGCAGCTTATCTGGCAATCAGCCCCAGCATTTT.

The table lists this clone with a count of one. As DNA, the CDR3 is TGTGCCAGCAGCGTCTCAGGCCACAGGGAAGCTTTCTTT. It translates to CASSVSGHREAFF. The chain carries TRBV13 and TRBJ1-1; the D gene is possibly TRBD1 (5 bases). Trimming pared 5 bases from V and 8 bases from J, leaving 15 bases between. The CDR3 runs to 13 residues. Germline CDR1 reads PRHDT; CDR2 reads FYEKMQ (reference sequence).

This clone was counted between two and nine times. The chain combines TRBV11-3 with TRBJ2-1, with 9 positions matching TRBD1. The CDR3 length is 17 residues. J gave up 8 bases and V 0 bases, and 11 bases lay outside the gene matches. Germline V gene data show CDR1 as SGHNT and CDR2 as YENEEA. Written as DNA, the CDR3 is TGTGCCAGCAGCTTAGATCAACTGGGACAGGGAGGCGATGAGCAGTTCTTC. Translated: CASSLDQLGQGGDEQFF.

V is TRBV5-6 and J is TRBJ2-3; 9 bases agree with TRBD1. V dropped 4 bases and J dropped 6; count of bases not matched to a gene: 3. This CDR3 has 13 residues. CDR1 is SGHDT, CDR2 YYEEEE, per germline. In nucleotides, the CDR3 is TGTGCCAGCAGCGGGGACAGGGCCGATACGCAGTATTTT. It encodes CASSGDRADTQYF. The full variable domain, in which reference TRBV5-6 and TRBJ2-3 provide the parts outside the CDR3, is DAGVTQSPTHLIKTRGQQVTLRCSPKSGHDTVSWYQQALGQGPQFIFQYYEEEERQRGNFPDRFSGHQFPNYSSELNVNALLLGDSALYLCASSGDRADTQYFGPGTRLTVL.

J is TRBJ2-5 and V is TRBV9; TRBD2 matches at 9 bases. Germline V gene lookup returns CDR1 SGDLS and CDR2 YYNGEE. Trimming took 2 bases from V and 4 from J; bases not matched to a gene: 0. This CDR3 is 13 amino acids long. The CDR3 DNA sequence: TGTGCCAGCAGCGTTAGCGGGGGAGAGACCCAGTACTTC. Residues: CASSVSGGETQYF.

This chain links TRBV5-1 with TRBJ1-1; TRBD1 matches 8 bases. V shed 0 bases, J shed 5 bases, and the junction held 6 bases outside the gene matches. Germline CDR1 reads SGHRS; CDR2 reads YFSETQ. The CDR3 has 15 residues. Here the CDR3 DNA reads TGCGCCAGCAGCTTGGAGGCAGGGGGCAGGACTGAAGCTTTCTTT. Protein: CASSLEAGGRTEAFF.

The chain links TRBV6-5 to TRBJ1-1; possibly TRBD1 for D (5 bases). V was clipped by 5 bases and J by 1 base, with 14 bases between them. The germline CDR1 and CDR2 sequences are MNHEY and SVGAGI. CDR3 size: 15 residues. In DNA, the CDR3 is TGTGCCAGCAGTCTCAGGGTTTTAGCGAACACTGAAGCTTTCTTT. It yields the protein CASSLRVLANTEAFF.

This chain uses TRBV7-2 with TRBJ2-1; 8 nucleotides match TRBD1. CDR1 SGHTA and CDR2 FQGNSA come from the germline V gene. Losses at the gene ends were 4 bases for V and 8 bases for J; bases not matched to a gene: 4. The CDR3 is made up of 13 amino acids. Here the CDR3 DNA reads TGTGCCAGCAGCTATGGACAGGGAGATGAGCAGTTCTTC. The encoded protein is CASSYGQGDEQFF.